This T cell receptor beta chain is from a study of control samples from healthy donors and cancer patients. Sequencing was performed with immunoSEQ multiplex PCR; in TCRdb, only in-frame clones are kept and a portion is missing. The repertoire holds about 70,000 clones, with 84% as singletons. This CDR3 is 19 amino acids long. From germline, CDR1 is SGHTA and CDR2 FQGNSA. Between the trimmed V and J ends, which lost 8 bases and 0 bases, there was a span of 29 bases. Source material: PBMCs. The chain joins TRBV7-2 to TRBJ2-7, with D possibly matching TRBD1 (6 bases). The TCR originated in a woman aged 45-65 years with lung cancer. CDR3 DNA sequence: TGTGCCAGCGGGACGCTTTCCGGGACAATACGTAGTTCCTCCTACGAGCAGTACTTC. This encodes CASGTLSGTIRSSSYEQYF.